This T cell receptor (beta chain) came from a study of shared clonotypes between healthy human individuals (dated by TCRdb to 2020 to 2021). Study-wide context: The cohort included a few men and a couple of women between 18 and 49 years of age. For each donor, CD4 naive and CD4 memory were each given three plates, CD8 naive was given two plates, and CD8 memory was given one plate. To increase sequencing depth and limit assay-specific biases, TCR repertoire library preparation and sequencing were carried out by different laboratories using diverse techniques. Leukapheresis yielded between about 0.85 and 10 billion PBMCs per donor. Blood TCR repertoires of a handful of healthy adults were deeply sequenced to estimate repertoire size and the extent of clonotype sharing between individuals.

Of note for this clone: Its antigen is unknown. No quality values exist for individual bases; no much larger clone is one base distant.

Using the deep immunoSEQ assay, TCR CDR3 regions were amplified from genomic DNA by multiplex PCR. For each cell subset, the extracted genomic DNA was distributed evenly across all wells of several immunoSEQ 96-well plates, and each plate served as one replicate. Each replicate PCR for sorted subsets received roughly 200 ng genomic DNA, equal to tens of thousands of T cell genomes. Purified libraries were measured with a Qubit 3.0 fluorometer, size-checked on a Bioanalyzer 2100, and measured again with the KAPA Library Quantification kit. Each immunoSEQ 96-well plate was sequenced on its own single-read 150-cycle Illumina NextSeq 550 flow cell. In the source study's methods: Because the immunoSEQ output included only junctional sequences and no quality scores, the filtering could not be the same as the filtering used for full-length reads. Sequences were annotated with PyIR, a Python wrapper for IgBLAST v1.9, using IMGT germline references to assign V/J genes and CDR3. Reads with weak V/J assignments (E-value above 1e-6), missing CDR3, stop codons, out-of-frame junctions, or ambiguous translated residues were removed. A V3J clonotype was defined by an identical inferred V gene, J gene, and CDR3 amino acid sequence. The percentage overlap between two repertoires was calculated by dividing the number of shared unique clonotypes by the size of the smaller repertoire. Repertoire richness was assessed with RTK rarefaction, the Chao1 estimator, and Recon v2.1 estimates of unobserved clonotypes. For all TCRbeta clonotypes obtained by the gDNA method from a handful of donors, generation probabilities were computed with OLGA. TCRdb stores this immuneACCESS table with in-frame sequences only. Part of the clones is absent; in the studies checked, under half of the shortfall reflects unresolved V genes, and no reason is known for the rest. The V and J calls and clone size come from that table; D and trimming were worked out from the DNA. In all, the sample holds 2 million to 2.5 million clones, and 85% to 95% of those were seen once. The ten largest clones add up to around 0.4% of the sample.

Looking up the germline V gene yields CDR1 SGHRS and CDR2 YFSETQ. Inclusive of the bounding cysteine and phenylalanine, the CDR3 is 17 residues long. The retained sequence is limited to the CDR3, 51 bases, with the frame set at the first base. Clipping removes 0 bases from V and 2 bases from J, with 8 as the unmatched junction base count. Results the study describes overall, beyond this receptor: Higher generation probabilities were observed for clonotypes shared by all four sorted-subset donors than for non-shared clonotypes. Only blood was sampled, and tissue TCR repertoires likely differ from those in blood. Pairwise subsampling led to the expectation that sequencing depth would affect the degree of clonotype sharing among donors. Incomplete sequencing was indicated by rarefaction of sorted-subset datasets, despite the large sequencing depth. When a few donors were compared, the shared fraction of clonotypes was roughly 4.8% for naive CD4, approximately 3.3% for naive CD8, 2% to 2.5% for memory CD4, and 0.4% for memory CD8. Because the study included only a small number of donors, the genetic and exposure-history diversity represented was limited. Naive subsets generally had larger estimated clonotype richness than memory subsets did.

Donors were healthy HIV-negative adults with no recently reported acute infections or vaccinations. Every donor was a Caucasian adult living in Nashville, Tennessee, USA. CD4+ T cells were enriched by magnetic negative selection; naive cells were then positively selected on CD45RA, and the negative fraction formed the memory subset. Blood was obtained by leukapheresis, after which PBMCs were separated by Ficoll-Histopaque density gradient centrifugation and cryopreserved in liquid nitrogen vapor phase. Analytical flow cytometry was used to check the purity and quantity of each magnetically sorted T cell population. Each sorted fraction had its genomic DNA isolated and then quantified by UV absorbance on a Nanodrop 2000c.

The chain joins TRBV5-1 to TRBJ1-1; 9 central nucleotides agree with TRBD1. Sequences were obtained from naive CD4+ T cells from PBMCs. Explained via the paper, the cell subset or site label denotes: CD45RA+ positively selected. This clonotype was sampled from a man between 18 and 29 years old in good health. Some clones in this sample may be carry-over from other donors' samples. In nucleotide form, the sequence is TGCGCCAGCAGCTTGGTCGAGACAGGGGGTAATAACACTGAAGCTTTCTTT. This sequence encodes CASSLVETGGNNTEAFF.